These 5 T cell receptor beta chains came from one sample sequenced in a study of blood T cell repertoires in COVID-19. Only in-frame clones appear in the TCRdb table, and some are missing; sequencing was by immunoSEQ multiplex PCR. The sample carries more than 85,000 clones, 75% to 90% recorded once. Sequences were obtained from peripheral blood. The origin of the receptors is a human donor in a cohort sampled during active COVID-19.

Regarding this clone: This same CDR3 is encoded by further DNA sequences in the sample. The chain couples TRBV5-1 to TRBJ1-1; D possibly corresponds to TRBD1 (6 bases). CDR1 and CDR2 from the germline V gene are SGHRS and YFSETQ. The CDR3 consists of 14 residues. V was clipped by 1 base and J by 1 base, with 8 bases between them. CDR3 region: CASSLWTENTEAFF. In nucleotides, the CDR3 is TGCGCCAGCAGCTTGTGGACAGAGAACACTGAAGCTTTCTTT.

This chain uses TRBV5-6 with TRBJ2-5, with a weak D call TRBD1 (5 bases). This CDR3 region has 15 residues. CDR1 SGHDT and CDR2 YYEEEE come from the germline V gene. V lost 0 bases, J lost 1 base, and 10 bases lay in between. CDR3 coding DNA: TGTGCCAGCAGCTTGGGGGGCAGAACCCAAGAGACCCAGTACTTC. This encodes CASSLGGRTQETQYF.

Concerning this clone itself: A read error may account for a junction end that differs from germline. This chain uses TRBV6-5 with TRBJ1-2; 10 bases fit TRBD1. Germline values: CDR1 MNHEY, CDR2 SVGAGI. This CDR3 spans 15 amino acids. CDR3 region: CVSSYSGQGYYGYTF. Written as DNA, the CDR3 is TGTGTCAGCAGTTACTCGGGACAGGGGTATTATGGCTACACCTTC.

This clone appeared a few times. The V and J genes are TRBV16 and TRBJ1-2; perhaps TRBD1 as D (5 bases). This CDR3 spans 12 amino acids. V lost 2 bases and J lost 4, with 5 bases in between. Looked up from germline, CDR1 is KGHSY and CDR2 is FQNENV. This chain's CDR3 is CASSQDSYGYTF. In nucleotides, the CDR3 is TGTGCCAGCAGCCAAGACAGCTATGGCTACACCTTC.

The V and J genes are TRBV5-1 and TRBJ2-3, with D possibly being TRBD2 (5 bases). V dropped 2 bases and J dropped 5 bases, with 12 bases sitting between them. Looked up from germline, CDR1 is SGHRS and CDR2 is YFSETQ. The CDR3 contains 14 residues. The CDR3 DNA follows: TGCGCCAGCAGCTTACTAGGGTCCGAAGATACGCAGTATTTT. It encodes CASSLLGSEDTQYF.